This T cell receptor beta chain comes out of a study of T-cell reconstitution after alpha-beta-depleted transplantation in children. There are many counts of this clonotype. Unique molecular identifiers were incorporated when the TCRbeta library was constructed. MiXCR was run by TCRdb on the PCR reads, yielding one entry per CDR3 protein. The table has around 190,000 distinct CDR3 sequences, about 6.6% seen once. The CDR3 is 17 amino acids. Trimming removed 1 base from V and 5 bases from J, with 15 bases in between. In germline, CDR1 is SGHAT, CDR2 FQNNGV. The material sequenced was PBMCs, taken before TCRalphabeta/CD19-depleted stem cell transplant. This clonotype originated in a boy between 2 and 15 years old with acute lymphoblastic leukemia, due to receive a stem cell transplant. The chain is built from TRBV11-2 and TRBJ1-6; no clear D gene. Here the CDR3 DNA reads TGTGCCAGCAGCTTAGGATCAATTCAGTGGGATAATTCACCCCTCCACTTT. This sequence encodes CASSLGSIQWDNSPLHF.